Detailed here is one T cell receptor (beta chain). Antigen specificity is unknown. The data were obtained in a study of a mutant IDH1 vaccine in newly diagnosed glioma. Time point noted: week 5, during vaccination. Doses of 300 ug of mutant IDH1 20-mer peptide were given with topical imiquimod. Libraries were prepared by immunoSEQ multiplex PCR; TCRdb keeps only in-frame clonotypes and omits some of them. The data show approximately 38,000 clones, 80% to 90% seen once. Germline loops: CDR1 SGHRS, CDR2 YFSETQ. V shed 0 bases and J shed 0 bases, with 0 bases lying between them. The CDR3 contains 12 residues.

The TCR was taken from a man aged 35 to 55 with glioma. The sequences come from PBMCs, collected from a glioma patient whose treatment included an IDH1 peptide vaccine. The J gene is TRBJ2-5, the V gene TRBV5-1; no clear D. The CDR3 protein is CASSLDQETQYF. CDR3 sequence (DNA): TGCGCCAGCAGCTTGGACCAAGAGACCCAGTACTTC.